This TCR beta chain was recorded in a study of T cell repertoires in cytomegalovirus infection. Study information: Signatures in public TCR beta sequences pointed to both CMV infection and matching HLA type.

V lost 1 base to trimming and J lost 5 bases, with 6 bases between them. CDR3 length: 14 residues. TCRdb redid the calling of the reads with MiXCR, one entry per CDR3 protein. The table includes fewer than 300,000 distinct CDR3 sequences, roughly 26% detected once. As for this clonotype: The antigen remains unidentified.

Overall study results and limits: Clonotype analysis showed dominance of the ex vivo response by HLA-C-restricted CMV-specific TCR beta clonotypes. The cumulative frequency of public TCR beta families identified carriers of CMV plus the relevant HLA.

The origin of this receptor is a human donor in good health (CMV status not recorded). Some clones in this sample may be carry-over from other donors' samples. V and J are TRBV12-3 or TRBV12-4 and TRBJ1-6, with a weak D call TRBD1 (5 bases). Input material: PBMCs. The DNA for the CDR3 is TGTGCCAGCAGTTTAGGGGGGGATAATTCACCCCTCCACTTT. Translating gives CASSLGGDNSPLHF.